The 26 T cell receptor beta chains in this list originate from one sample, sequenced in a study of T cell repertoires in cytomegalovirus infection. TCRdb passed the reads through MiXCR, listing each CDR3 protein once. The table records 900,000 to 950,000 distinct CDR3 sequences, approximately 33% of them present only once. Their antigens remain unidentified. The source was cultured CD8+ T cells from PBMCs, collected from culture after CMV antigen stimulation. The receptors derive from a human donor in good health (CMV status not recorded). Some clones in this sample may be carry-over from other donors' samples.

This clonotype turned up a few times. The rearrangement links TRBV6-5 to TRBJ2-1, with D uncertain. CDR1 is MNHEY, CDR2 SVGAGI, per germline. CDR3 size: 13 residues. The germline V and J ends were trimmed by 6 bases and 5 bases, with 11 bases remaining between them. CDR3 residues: CASSLPLNNEQFF. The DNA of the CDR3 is TGTGCCAGCAGCCTTCCCTTGAACAATGAGCAGTTCTTC.

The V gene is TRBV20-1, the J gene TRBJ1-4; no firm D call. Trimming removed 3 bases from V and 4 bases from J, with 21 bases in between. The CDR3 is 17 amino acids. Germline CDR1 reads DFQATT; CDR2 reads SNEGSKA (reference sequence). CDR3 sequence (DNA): TGCAGTGCTAGTCGCTTTACGCCCACGGACCTTAATGAAAAACTGTTTTTT. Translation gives CSASRFTPTDLNEKLFF.

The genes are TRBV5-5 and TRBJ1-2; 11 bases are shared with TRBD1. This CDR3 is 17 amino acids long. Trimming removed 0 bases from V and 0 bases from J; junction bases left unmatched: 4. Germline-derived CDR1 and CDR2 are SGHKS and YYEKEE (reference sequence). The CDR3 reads CASSLGQGQGANYGYTF. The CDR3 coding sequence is TGTGCCAGCAGCTTGGGACAGGGACAGGGGGCTAACTATGGCTACACCTTC.

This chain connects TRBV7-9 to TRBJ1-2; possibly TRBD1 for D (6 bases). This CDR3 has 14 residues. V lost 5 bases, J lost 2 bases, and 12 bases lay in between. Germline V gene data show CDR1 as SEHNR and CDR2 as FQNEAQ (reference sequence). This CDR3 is CASSVDSPNYGYTF. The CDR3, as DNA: TGTGCCAGCAGCGTGGACAGCCCAAACTATGGCTACACCTTC.

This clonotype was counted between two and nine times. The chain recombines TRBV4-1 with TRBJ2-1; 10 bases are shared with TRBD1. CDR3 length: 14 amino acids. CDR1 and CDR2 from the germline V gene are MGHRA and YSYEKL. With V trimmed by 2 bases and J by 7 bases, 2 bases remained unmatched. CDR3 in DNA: TGCGCCAGCAGCCAAAGGACAGGGGGTAATGAGCAGTTCTTC. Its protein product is CASSQRTGGNEQFF.

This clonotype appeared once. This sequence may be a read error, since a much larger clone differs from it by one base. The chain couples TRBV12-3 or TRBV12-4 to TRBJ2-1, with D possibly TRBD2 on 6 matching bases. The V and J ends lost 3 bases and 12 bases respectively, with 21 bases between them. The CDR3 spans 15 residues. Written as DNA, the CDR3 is TGTGCCAGCAGTTTGATATTGCGGGGTGAGGATGTGCAGTTCTTC. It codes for CASSLILRGEDVQFF.

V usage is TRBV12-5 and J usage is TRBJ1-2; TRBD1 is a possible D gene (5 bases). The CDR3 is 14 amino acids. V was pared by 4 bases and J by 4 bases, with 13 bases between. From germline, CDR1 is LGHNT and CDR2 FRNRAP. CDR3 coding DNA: TGTGCTAGTGGTTCAGGAACAGGTGCCTATGGCTACACCTTC. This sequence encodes CASGSGTGAYGYTF. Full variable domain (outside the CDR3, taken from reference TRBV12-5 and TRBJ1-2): DARVTQTPRHKVTEMGQEVTMRCQPILGHNTVFWYRQTMMQGLELLAYFRNRAPLDDSGMPKDRFSAEMPDATLATLKIQPSEPRDSAVYFCASGSGTGAYGYTFGSGTRLTVV.

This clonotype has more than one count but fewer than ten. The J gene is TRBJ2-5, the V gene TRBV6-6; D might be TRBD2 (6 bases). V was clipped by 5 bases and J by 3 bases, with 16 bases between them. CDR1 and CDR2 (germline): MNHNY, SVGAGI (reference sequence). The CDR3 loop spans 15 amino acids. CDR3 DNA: TGTGCCAGCAGTCCCGGAGGGAGGTTTAAAGAGACCCAGTACTTC. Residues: CASSPGGRFKETQYF.

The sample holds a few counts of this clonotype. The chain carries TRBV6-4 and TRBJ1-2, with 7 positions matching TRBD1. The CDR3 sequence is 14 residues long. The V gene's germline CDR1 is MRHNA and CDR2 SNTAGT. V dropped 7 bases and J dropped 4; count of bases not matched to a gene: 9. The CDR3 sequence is CASNPGGGGYGYTF. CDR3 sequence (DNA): TGTGCCAGCAACCCAGGGGGGGGCGGCTATGGCTACACCTTC.

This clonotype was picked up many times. The CDR3 loop is CASSWGLAGTEYETQYF. For the CDR3, the DNA is TGTGCCAGCAGCTGGGGACTAGCGGGGACGGAGTATGAGACCCAGTACTTC. The chain is built from TRBV7-2 and TRBJ2-5; 13 nucleotides match TRBD2. The CDR3 consists of 17 residues. The J segment lost 5 bases and the V segment lost 4 bases, leaving 10 bases of the junction unmatched. Looked up from germline, CDR1 is SGHTA and CDR2 is FQGNSA.

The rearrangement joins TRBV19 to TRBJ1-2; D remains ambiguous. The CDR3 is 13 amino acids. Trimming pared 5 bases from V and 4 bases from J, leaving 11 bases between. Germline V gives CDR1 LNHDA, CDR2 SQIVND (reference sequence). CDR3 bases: TGTGCCAGTAGTCTACCAGGACCCTATGGCTACACCTTC. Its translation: CASSLPGPYGYTF.

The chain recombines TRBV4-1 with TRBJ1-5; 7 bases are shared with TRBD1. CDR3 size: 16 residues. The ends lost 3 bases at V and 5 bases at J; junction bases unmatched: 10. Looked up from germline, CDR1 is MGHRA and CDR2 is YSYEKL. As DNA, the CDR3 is TGCGCCAGCAGCCACGCAACAGGGGTGGTGGATCAGCCCCAGCATTTT. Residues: CASSHATGVVDQPQHF.

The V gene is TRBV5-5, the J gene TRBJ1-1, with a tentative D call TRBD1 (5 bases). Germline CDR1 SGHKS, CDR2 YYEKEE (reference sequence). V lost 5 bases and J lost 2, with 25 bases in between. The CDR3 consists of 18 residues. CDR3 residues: CASSRAGGGMTVNTEAFF. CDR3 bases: TGTGCCAGCAGTCGGGCGGGGGGAGGGATGACGGTTAACACTGAAGCTTTCTTT.

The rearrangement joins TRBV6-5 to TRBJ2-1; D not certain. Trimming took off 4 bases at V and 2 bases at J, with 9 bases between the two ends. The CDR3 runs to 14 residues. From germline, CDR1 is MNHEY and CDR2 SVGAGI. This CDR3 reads CASSSREPYNEQFF. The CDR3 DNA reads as TGTGCCAGCAGTTCTAGGGAACCCTACAATGAGCAGTTCTTC.

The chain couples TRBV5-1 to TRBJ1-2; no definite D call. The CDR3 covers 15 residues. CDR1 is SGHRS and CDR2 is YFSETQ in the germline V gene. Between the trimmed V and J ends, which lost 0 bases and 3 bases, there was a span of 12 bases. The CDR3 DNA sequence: TGCGCCAGCAGCTTGGCAGCGACCAACCACTATGGCTACACCTTC. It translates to CASSLAATNHYGYTF.

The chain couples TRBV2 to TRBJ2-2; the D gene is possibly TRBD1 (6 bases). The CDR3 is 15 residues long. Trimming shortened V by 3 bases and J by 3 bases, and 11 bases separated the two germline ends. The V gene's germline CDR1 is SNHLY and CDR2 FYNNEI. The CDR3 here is CASSDSQGYTGELFF. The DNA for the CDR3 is TGTGCCAGCAGTGACTCACAGGGTTACACCGGGGAGCTGTTTTTT.

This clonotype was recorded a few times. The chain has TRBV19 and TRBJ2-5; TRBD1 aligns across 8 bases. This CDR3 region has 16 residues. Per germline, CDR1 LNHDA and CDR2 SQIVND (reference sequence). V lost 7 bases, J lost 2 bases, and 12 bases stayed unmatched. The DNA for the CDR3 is TGTGCCAGTACCCTAACCGGGACAGGAGTACAAGAGACCCAGTACTTC. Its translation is CASTLTGTGVQETQYF.

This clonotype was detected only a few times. In DNA, the CDR3 is TGTGCCAGCAGCCCGCAGGTGGCTAGCGGATTAGGAGAGACCCAGTACTTC. It specifies CASSPQVASGLGETQYF. The J gene is TRBJ2-5, the V gene TRBV7-3; 7 nucleotides line up with TRBD2. Per germline, CDR1 SGHTA and CDR2 FQGTGA. With 5 bases clipped from V and 4 bases from J, the junction kept 16 bases outside the gene matches. The CDR3 totals 17 residues.

The CDR3 nucleotides are TGTGCCAGCAGTTACCGAACAGGTTACCTCTACAATGAGCAGTTCTTC. This encodes CASSYRTGYLYNEQFF. V and J are TRBV6-5 and TRBJ2-1; D possibly corresponds to TRBD1 (5 bases). The length of the CDR3 is 16 residues. V lost 2 bases and J 3 bases, leaving 14 bases between the germline ends. Germline CDR1 MNHEY, CDR2 SVGAGI.

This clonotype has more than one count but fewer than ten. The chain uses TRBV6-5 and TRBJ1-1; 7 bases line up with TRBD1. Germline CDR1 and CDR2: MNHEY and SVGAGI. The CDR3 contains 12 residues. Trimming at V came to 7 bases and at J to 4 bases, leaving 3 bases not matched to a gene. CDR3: CASNRQGTEAFF. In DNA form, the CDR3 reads TGTGCCAGCAATAGACAGGGCACTGAAGCTTTCTTT.

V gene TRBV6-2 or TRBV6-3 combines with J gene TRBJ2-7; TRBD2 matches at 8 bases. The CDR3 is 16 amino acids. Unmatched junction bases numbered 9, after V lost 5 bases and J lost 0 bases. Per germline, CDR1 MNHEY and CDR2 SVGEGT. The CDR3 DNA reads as TGTGCCAGCAGTCCTCTGGAGCGGGGGTTCTCCTACGAGCAGTACGTC. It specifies CASSPLERGFSYEQYV.

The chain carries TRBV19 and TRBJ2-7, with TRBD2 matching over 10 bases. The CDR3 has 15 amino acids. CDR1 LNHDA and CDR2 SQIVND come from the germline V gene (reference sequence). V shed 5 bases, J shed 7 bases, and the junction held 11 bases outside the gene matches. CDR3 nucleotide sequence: TGTGCCAGTAGTCGCTCTAGCGGGGGAGTCGGTGAGCAGTACTTC. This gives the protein CASSRSSGGVGEQYF.

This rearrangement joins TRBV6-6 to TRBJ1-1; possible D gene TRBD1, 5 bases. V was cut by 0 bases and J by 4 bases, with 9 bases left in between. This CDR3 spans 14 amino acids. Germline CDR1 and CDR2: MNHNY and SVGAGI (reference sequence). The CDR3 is CASSYSHGTTEAFF. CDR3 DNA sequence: TGTGCCAGCAGTTACTCGCACGGGACCACTGAAGCTTTCTTT.

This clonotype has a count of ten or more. The CDR3 protein is CASSSALETQYF. The DNA of the CDR3 is TGTGCCAGCAGCTCAGCATTAGAGACCCAGTACTTC. The J gene is TRBJ2-5, the V gene TRBV7-6; D gene unclear. The germline V gene has CDR1 SGHVS and CDR2 FNYEAQ. CDR3 length equals 12 residues. Trimming left V 4 bases short and J 4 bases short, with 7 bases between.

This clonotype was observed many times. For the CDR3, the DNA is TGTGCCAGCAGCTTGACAGGGGTCGGGGCCAACGTCCTGACTTTC. Its translation is CASSLTGVGANVLTF. This chain connects TRBV7-2 to TRBJ2-6, with TRBD1 matching over 8 bases. This CDR3 spans 15 amino acids. Germline CDR1 and CDR2: SGHTA and FQGNSA. Trimming at V came to 3 bases and at J to 4 bases, leaving 2 bases not matched to a gene.

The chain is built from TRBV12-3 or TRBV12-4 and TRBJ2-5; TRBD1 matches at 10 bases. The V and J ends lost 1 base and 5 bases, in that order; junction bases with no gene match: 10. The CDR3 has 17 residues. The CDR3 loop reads CASSLGPGQGTVETQYF. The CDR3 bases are TGTGCCAGCAGTTTAGGACCGGGACAGGGGACGGTTGAGACCCAGTACTTC.